The 16 T cell receptor beta chains presented below share a single source sample, sequenced in a study of T cells in Graves' hyperthyroidism and ophthalmopathy. Amplification of TCR beta CDR3 regions was performed using RNA transcripts as template. The TCR CDR3 first-round RT-PCR relied on the HTBI primer set. TCRdb independently ran MiXCR on the multiplex PCR reads; one entry per CDR3 protein. The sample carries hundreds of thousands of distinct CDR3 sequences, roughly 14% recorded once. Sequencing input: blood. These receptors originate from a man younger than 35 with Graves' ophthalmopathy.

This clonotype was seen ten or more times. The rearrangement uses TRBV13 and TRBJ2-5; weak D call: TRBD1 (5 bases). V lost 4 bases and J 5 bases, leaving 23 bases between the germline ends. Germline V CDR1 and CDR2: PRHDT, FYEKMQ (reference sequence). The CDR3 is 17 residues long. CDR3 sequence (DNA): TGTGCCAGCAGCTCCCCCGGGTGGGGCCGATGGGGTGAGACCCAGTACTTC. It yields the protein CASSSPGWGRWGETQYF. Variable domain in full (rest from reference TRBV13 and TRBJ2-5): AAGVIQSPRHLIKEKRETATLKCYPIPRHDTVYWYQQGPGQDPQFLISFYEKMQSDKGSIPDRFSAQQFSDYHSELNMSSLELGDSALYFCASSSPGWGRWGETQYFGPGTRLLVL.

The V gene is TRBV27, the J gene TRBJ2-1, with 9 bases lining up with TRBD1. Germline assignment: CDR1 MNHEY and CDR2 SMNVEV (reference sequence). V trimming: 6 bases; J trimming: 0 bases; junction bases outside the gene matches: 9. The length of the CDR3 is 17 residues. CDR3 loop: CASSTAGTGSSYNEQFF. CDR3 nucleotide sequence: TGTGCCAGCAGCACCGCCGGGACAGGGAGCTCCTACAATGAGCAGTTCTTC.

The V and J genes are TRBV7-2 and TRBJ1-2; 11 positions match TRBD1. Germline V gene sequence: CDR1 SGHTA, CDR2 FQGNSA. The CDR3 is 16 residues long. The V segment lost 5 bases and the J segment 3 bases; nucleotides outside the gene matches: 8. CDR3 residues: CASSRPPGQGDYGYTF. The CDR3 DNA reads as TGTGCCAGCAGCCGACCTCCGGGACAGGGGGACTATGGCTACACCTTC.

The sample holds many counts of this clonotype. The chain recombines TRBV7-9 with TRBJ2-7, with TRBD1 identical over 7 bases. Germline V CDR1 and CDR2: SEHNR, FQNEAQ (reference sequence). V lost 3 bases to trimming and J lost 7 bases; unmatched junction nucleotides: 6. The CDR3 runs 13 residues. CDR3 in DNA: TGTGCCAGCAGCTTGACAGGGTTCTGGGAGCAGTACTTC. This codes for CASSLTGFWEQYF.

The chain is built from TRBV18 and TRBJ1-6; D is perhaps TRBD1 (5 bases). The CDR3 runs to 17 residues. V gave up 4 bases and J gave up 0 bases, with 13 bases separating them. Germline lookup yields CDR1 KGHSH and CDR2 LQKENI. In DNA, the CDR3 is TGTGCCAGCTCACTTTCACAGGCGTTCTCCTATAATTCACCCCTCCACTTT. Amino acids: CASSLSQAFSYNSPLHF.

This clonotype was seen repeatedly, ten times or more. The V gene is TRBV20-1, the J gene TRBJ2-1; 9 bases map to TRBD2. The CDR3 loop spans 13 amino acids. Trimming cost V 5 bases and J 9 bases; bases outside gene matches: 8. CDR1 and CDR2 (germline): DFQATT, SNEGSKA (reference sequence). The DNA for the CDR3 is TGCAGTGCTCGTAGCGGGAGAATGGTTGAGCAGTTCTTC. Translating gives CSARSGRMVEQFF.

The V gene is TRBV18, the J gene TRBJ1-5; D is ambiguous. V was pared by 2 bases and J by 7 bases, with 12 bases between. The V gene's germline CDR1 is KGHSH and CDR2 LQKENI. The CDR3 is 14 amino acids. CDR3 in DNA: TGTGCCAGCTCACCAGAATTTCTAGGCCAGCCCCAGCATTTT. Its protein product is CASSPEFLGQPQHF.

This clonotype has a handful of counts. The V gene is TRBV19, the J gene TRBJ1-2; D is undetermined. Germline loops: CDR1 LNHDA, CDR2 SQIVND (reference sequence). With 5 bases removed from V and 6 bases from J, the gap between germline ends came to 10 bases. The CDR3 has 12 residues. As DNA, the CDR3 is TGTGCCAGTAGTTCAAGGAGTGATGGCTACACCTTC. It encodes CASSSRSDGYTF.

In this sample, this clonotype turned up many times. This chain uses TRBV20-1 with TRBJ2-1; TRBD2 aligns across 15 bases. Looked up from germline, CDR1 is DFQATT and CDR2 is SNEGSKA (reference sequence). V shed 3 bases, J shed 7 bases, and the junction held 4 bases outside the gene matches. This CDR3 contains 15 residues. CDR3 region: CSARSGTSGRNEQFF. DNA of the CDR3: TGCAGTGCTAGGAGCGGGACTAGCGGGAGGAATGAGCAGTTCTTC.

V gene TRBV20-1 combines with J gene TRBJ2-2; D may be TRBD2 (6 bases). V shed 2 bases and J shed 5 bases, with 12 bases lying between them. CDR1 is DFQATT, CDR2 SNEGSKA, per germline (reference sequence). There are 14 residues in the CDR3. CDR3 sequence: CSARRSGVTGELFF. DNA of the CDR3: TGCAGTGCTAGAAGATCGGGAGTAACCGGGGAGCTGTTTTTT.

The sample holds many counts of this clonotype. The CDR3 is CASTPMWASGNEQFF. CDR3 DNA: TGTGCCAGTACCCCCATGTGGGCTAGCGGCAATGAGCAGTTCTTC. The chain combines TRBV19 with TRBJ2-1, with 7 bases lining up with TRBD2. This CDR3 has 15 amino acids. Trimming cost V 7 bases and J 6 bases; bases outside gene matches: 12. Germline V gene data show CDR1 as LNHDA and CDR2 as SQIVND (reference sequence).

V and J are TRBV12-3 or TRBV12-4 and TRBJ2-7; 9 nucleotides agree with TRBD2. After removal of 6 bases from V and 6 bases from J, the junction contained 6 bases not matched to a gene. This CDR3 is built from 13 residues. The CDR3 loop is CASRQGLAVEQYF. CDR3 coding DNA: TGTGCCAGCAGACAGGGACTAGCAGTCGAGCAGTACTTC.

This clonotype was observed many times. The J gene is TRBJ1-2, the V gene TRBV27; 7 bases align to TRBD1. The germline CDR1 and CDR2 sequences are MNHEY and SMNVEV (reference sequence). Germline trimming cut 6 bases from V and 2 bases from J; bases unmatched to any gene: 3. The CDR3 is made up of 13 amino acids. DNA of the CDR3: TGTGCCAGCAGGCGACAGGGCAACTATGGCTACACCTTC. It translates to CASRRQGNYGYTF.

This chain links TRBV6-1 with TRBJ2-1; D is perhaps TRBD1 or TRBD2 (5 bases each). This CDR3 is built from 12 residues. V was shortened by 5 bases and J by 13 bases, with 15 bases between the two germline ends. Germline CDR1 and CDR2: MNHNS and SASEGT. CDR3 sequence reads: CASSPPSGAQFF. The CDR3 nucleotides are TGTGCCAGCAGTCCCCCTTCCGGGGCTCAGTTCTTC.

This clonotype was found many times. The genes are TRBV20-1 and TRBJ2-3, with TRBD1 identical over 10 bases. CDR1 DFQATT and CDR2 SNEGSKA come from the germline V gene (reference sequence). V was clipped by 0 bases and J by 5 bases; unmatched bases: 8. The CDR3 loop spans 16 amino acids. The CDR3 spells CSARDGTGEVGDTQYF. The CDR3 nucleotides read TGCAGTGCTAGAGACGGGACAGGGGAAGTAGGAGATACGCAGTATTTT.

The V and J genes are TRBV12-3 or TRBV12-4 and TRBJ2-1; no reliable D call. The CDR3 covers 15 residues. V lost 7 bases, J lost 8 bases, and 21 bases lay in between. The CDR3 bases are TGTGCCAGCACCCCGACTTACCCGCTCGTCGATGAGCAGTTCTTC. Protein sequence: CASTPTYPLVDEQFF.